This TCR beta chain was sequenced during a study of siplizumab effects on memory and regulatory T cells. Study-wide results and limits: Proliferating Tregs' suppressive function in siplizumab cultures went unconfirmed.

Comments on this clone: What it recognizes is unknown.

This CDR3 spans 13 amino acids. This table comes from immunoSEQ multiplex PCR, and its TCRdb copy is limited to in-frame clones, with some not included. The sample carries some 97,000 clones, about 90% recorded once. This TCR derives from a human donor in good health. The V gene is TRBV21-1, the J gene TRBJ2-5; no DNA check was done on the table's D call, TRBD2. TRBV21-1 is noted as a pseudogene. The material sequenced was CD4+ T cells sorted from blood. CDR3 DNA: TGTGCCAGCCGACCGGCCATGAGGGAGACCCAGTACTTC. The encoded protein is CASRPAMRETQYF.